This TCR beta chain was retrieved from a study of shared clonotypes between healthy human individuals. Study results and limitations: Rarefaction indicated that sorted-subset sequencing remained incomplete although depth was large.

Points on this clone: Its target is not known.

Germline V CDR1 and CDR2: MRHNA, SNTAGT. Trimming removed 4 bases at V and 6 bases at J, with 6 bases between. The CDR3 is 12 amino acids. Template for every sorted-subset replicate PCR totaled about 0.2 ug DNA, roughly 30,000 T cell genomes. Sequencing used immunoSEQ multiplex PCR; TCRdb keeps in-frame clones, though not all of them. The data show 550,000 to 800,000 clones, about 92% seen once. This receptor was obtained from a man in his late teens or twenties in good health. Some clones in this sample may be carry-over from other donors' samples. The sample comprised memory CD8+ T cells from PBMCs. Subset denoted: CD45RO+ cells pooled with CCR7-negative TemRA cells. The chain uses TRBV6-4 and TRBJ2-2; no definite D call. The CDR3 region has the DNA TGTGCCAGCAGTGCTCCGGCCGGGGAGCTGTTTTTT. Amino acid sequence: CASSAPAGELFF.